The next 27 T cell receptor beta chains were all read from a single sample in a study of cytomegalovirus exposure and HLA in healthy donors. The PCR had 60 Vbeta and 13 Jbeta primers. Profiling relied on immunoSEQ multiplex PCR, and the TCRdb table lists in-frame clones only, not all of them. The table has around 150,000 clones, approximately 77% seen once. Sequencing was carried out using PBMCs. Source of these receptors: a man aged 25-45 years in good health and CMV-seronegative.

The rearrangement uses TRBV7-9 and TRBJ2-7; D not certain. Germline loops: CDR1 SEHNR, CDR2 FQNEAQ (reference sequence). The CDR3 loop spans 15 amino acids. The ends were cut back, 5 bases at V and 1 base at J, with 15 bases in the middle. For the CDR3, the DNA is TGTGCCAGCAGCGACGACGGTACTATTTCCTACGAGCAGTACTTC. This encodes CASSDDGTISYEQYF.

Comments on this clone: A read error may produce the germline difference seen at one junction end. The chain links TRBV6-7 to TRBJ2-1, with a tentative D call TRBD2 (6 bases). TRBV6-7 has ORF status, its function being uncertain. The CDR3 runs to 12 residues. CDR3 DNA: TGTGACAGCAGTTACTCGGGACTTAGAGGGTTCTTC. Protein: CDSSYSGLRGFF.

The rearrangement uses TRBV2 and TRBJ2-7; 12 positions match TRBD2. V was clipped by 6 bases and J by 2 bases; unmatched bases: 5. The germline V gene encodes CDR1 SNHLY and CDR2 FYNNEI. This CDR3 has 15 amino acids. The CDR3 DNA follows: TGTGCCAGCAGGGACGGACTAGCGGGACCCTACGAGCAGTACTTC. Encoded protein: CASRDGLAGPYEQYF.

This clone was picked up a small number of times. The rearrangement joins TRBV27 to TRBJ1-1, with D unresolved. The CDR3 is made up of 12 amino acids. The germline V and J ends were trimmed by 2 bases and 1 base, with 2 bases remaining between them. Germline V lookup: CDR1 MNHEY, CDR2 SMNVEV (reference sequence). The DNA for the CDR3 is TGTGCCAGCAGTTTACAGAACACTGAAGCTTTCTTT. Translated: CASSLQNTEAFF.

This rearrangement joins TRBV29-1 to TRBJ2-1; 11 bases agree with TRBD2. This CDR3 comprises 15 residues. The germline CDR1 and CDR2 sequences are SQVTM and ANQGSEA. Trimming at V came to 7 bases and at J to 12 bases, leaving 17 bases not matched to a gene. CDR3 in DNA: TGCAGCGAAGTGAGACTAGCGGGAAACGATAGTTTGCAGTTCTTC. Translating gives CSEVRLAGNDSLQFF.

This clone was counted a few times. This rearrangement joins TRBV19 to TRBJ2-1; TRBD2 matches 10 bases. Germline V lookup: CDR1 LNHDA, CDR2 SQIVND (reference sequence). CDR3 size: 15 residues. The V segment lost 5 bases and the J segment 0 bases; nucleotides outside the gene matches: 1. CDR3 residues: CASSGLAASYNEQFF. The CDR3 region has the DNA TGTGCCAGTAGTGGACTAGCGGCCTCCTACAATGAGCAGTTCTTC.

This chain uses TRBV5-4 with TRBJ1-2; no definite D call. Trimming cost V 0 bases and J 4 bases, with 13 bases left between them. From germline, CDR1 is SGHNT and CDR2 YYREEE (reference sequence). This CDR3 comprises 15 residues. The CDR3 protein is CASSLGTVTSYGYTF. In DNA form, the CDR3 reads TGTGCCAGCAGCTTGGGTACAGTAACCAGCTATGGCTACACCTTC.

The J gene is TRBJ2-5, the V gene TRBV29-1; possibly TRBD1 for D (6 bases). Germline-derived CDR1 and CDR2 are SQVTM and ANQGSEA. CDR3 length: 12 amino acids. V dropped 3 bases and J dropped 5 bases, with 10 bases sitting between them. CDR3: CSVDGGWETQYF. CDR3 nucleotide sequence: TGCAGCGTTGATGGGGGCTGGGAGACCCAGTACTTC.

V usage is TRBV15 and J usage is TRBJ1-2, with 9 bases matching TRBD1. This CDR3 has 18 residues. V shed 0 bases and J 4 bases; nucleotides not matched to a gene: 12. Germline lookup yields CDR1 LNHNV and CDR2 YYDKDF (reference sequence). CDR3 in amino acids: CATSRDRGTGKSSYGYTF. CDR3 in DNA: TGTGCCACCAGCAGAGATCGGGGGACAGGGAAATCGTCCTATGGCTACACCTTC.

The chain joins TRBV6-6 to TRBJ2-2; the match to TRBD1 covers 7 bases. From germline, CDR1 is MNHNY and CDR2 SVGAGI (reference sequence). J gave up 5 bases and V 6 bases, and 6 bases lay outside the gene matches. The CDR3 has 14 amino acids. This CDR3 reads CASSRETGTGELFF. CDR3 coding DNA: TGTGCCAGCAGCCGCGAGACAGGGACCGGGGAGCTGTTTTTT.

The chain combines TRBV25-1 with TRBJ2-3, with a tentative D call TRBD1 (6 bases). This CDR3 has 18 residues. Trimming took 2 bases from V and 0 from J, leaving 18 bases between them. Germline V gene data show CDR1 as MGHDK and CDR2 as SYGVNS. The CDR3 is CASSERAKQGTSTDTQYF. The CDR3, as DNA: TGTGCCAGCAGTGAAAGGGCCAAACAGGGCACTAGCACAGATACGCAGTATTTT.

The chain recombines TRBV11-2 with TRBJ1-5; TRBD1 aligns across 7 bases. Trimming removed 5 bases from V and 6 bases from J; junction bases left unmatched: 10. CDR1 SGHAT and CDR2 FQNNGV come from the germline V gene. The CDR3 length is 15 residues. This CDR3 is CASSPTGAGGQPQHF. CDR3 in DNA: TGTGCCAGCAGCCCTACAGGGGCAGGCGGTCAGCCCCAGCATTTT.

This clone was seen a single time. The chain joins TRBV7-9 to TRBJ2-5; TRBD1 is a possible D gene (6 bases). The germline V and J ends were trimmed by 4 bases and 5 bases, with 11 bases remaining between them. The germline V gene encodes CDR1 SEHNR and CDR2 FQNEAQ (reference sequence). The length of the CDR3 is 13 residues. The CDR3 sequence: CASSSTGTETQYF. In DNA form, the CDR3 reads TGTGCCAGCAGCTCCACAGGGACGGAGACCCAGTACTTC.

Written as DNA, the CDR3 is TGTGCCAGCTCACCAGTACAGGGCTACGAGCAGTACTTC. It yields the protein CASSPVQGYEQYF. This chain links TRBV18 with TRBJ2-7; tentatively, D is TRBD1 (6 bases). V dropped 2 bases and J dropped 3 bases, with 8 bases sitting between them. The CDR3 has 13 residues. Germline CDR1 is KGHSH and CDR2 is LQKENI.

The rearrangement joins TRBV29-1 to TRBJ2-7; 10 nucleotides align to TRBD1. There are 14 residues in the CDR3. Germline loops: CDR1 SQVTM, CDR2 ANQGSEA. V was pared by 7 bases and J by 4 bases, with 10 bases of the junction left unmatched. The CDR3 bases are TGCAGCGCTATGGACAGGGGGTTTGGATACGAGCAGTACTTC. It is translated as CSAMDRGFGYEQYF.

CDR3 protein: CSVGNYRAASDTQYF. In DNA form, the CDR3 reads TGCAGCGTTGGAAATTACAGGGCTGCCTCAGATACGCAGTATTTT. V usage is TRBV29-1 and J usage is TRBJ2-3; the D gene is possibly TRBD1 (6 bases). The V and J ends lost 4 bases and 4 bases respectively, with 18 bases between them. The CDR3 contains 15 residues. Germline V gives CDR1 SQVTM, CDR2 ANQGSEA.

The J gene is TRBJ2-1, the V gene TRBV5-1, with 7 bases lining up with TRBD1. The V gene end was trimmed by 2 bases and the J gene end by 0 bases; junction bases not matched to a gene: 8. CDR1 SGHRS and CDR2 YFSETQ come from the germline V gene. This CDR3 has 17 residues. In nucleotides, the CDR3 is TGCGCCAGCAGCTTCACGACAGGGTCTTTCTCCTACAATGAGCAGTTCTTC. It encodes CASSFTTGSFSYNEQFF.

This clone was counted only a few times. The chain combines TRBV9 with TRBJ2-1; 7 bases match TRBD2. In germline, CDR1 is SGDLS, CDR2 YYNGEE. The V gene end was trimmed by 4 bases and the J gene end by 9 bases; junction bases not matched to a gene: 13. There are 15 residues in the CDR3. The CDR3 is CASSPGGWGYGEQFF. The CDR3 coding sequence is TGTGCCAGCAGCCCCGGGGGGTGGGGATATGGTGAGCAGTTCTTC.

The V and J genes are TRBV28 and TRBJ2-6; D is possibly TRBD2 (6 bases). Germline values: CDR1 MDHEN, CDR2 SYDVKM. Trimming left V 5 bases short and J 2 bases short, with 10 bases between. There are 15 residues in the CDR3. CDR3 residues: CASSGGIAGANVLTF. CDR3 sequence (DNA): TGTGCCAGCAGTGGGGGGATAGCTGGGGCCAACGTCCTGACTTTC.

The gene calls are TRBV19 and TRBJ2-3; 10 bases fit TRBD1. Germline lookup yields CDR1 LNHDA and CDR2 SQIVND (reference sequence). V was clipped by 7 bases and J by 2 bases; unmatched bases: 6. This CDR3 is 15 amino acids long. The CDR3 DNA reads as TGTGCCAGTATGGGGACAGGGGTAGCCACAGATACGCAGTATTTT. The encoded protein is CASMGTGVATDTQYF.

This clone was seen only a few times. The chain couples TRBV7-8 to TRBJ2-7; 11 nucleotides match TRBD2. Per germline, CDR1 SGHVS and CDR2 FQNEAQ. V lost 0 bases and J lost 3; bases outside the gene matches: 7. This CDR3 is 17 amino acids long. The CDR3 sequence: CASSLASSTSGSYEQYF. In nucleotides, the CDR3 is TGTGCCAGCAGCTTAGCGTCATCCACTAGCGGGAGCTACGAGCAGTACTTC. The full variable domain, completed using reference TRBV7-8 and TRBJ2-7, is GAGVSQSPRYKVAKRGQDVALRCDPISGHVSLFWYQQALGQGPEFLTYFQNEAQLDKSGLPSDRFFAERPEGSVSTLKIQRTQQEDSAVYLCASSLASSTSGSYEQYFGPGTRLTVT.

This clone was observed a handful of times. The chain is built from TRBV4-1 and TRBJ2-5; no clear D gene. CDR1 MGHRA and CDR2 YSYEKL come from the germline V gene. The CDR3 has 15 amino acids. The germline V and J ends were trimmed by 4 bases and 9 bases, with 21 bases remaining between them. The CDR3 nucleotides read TGCGCCAGCAGCCCATTGACAAGGCCCGCCTGGTCCCAGTACTTC. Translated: CASSPLTRPAWSQYF.

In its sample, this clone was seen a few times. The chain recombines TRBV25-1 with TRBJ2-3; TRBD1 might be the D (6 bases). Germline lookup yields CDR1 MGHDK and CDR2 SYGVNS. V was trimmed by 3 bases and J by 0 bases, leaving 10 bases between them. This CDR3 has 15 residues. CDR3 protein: CASSEFRGSTDTQYF. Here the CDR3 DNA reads TGTGCCAGCAGTGAGTTCAGGGGCAGCACAGATACGCAGTATTTT.

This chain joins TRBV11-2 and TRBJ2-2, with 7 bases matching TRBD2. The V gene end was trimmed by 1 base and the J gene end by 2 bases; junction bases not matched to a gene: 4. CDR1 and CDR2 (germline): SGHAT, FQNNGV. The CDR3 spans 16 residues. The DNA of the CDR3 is TGTGCCAGCAGCTTAGTATGGGACTATAACACCGGGGAGCTGTTTTTT. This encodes CASSLVWDYNTGELFF.

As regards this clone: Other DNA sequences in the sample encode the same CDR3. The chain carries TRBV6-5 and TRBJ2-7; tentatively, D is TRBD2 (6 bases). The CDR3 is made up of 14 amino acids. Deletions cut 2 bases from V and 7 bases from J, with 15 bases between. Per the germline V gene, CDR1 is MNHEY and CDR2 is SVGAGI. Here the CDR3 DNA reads TGTGCCAGCAGTTACAGCGGAGGGAAGTATGAGCAGTACTTC. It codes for CASSYSGGKYEQYF.

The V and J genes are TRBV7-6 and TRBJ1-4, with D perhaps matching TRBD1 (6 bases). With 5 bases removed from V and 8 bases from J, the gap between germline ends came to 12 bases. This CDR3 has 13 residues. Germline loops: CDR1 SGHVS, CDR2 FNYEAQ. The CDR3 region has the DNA TGTGCCAGCAGCGGGGGGCGGGAGGAAAAACTGTTTTTT. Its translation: CASSGGREEKLFF.

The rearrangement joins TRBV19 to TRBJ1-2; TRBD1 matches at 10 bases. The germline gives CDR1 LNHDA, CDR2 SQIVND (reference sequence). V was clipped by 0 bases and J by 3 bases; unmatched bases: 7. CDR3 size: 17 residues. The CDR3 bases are TGTGCCAGTAGTATAGATCTCTCGGGACAGGGGTACTATGGCTACACCTTC. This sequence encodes CASSIDLSGQGYYGYTF. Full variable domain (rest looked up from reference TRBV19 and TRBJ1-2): DGGITQSPKYLFRKEGQNVTLSCEQNLNHDAMYWYRQDPGQGLRLIYYSQIVNDFQKGDIAEGYSVSREKKESFPLTVTSAQKNPTAFYLCASSIDLSGQGYYGYTFGSGTRLTVV.